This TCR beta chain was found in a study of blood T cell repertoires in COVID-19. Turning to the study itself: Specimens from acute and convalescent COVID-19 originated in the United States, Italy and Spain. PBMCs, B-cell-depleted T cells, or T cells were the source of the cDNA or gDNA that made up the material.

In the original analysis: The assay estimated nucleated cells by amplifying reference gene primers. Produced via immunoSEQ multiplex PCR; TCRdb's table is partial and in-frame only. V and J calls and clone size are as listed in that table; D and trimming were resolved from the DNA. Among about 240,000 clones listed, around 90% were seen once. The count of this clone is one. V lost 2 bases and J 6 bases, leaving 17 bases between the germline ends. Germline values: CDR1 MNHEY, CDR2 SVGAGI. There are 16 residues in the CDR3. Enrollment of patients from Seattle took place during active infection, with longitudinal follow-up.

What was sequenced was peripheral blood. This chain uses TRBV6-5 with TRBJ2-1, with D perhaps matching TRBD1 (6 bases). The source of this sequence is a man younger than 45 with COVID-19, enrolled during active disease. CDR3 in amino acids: CASSYLYKTGTNEQFF. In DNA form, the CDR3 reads TGTGCCAGCAGTTACCTGTACAAGACAGGAACCAATGAGCAGTTCTTC.